Each of the 9 T cell receptor beta chains below was sequenced from the same sample in a study of shared clonotypes between healthy human individuals. Naive CD8 isolation took CD45RO-negative cells positively selected for CCR7 and excluded terminally differentiated effector memory CD45RA+ cells. The protocol was immunoSEQ multiplex PCR, while the TCRdb copy is restricted to in-frame clones and leaves out a portion. The sample carries about 2.1 million clones, 90% to 95% recorded once. The sequenced material came from naive CD8+ T cells from PBMCs. The source of these receptors is a man between 18 and 29 years old in good health. Some clones in this sample may be carry-over from other donors' samples.

The CDR3 is CASNGRLNTEAFF. As DNA, the CDR3 is TGTGCCAGCAACGGACGGCTGAACACTGAAGCTTTCTTT. The chain combines TRBV6-4 with TRBJ1-1; D remains ambiguous. The CDR3 totals 13 residues. V lost 7 bases and J lost 0, with 9 bases in between. CDR1 and CDR2 from the germline V gene are MRHNA and SNTAGT.

This chain uses TRBV28 with TRBJ2-1; 9 nucleotides agree with TRBD2. The trim removed 4 bases at V and 0 bases at J, leaving 16 bases unmatched. The CDR3 has 20 residues. Germline CDR1 is MDHEN and CDR2 is SYDVKM. In DNA form, the CDR3 reads TGTGCCAGCAGTTACCCGCGGGAGGGCCTATCCCCAAGCTCCTACAATGAGCAGTTCTTC. It specifies CASSYPREGLSPSSYNEQFF.

The chain links TRBV5-1 to TRBJ1-1; D remains unclear. Germline V lookup: CDR1 SGHRS, CDR2 YFSETQ. V lost 0 bases and J 5 bases, leaving 11 bases between the germline ends. This CDR3 spans 14 amino acids. The DNA for the CDR3 is TGCGCCAGCAGCTTGGAACGGGGTTGGACTGAAGCTTTCTTT. The encoded protein is CASSLERGWTEAFF.

This clone has only one observation. V and J are TRBV19 and TRBJ2-1; perhaps TRBD2 as D (6 bases). Trimming left V 4 bases short and J 8 bases short, with 15 bases between. Per the germline V gene, CDR1 is LNHDA and CDR2 is SQIVND (reference sequence). The CDR3 consists of 14 residues. In nucleotides, the CDR3 is TGTGCCAGTAGTACCCCGACTAGTAACTATGAGCAGTTCTTC. Encoded protein: CASSTPTSNYEQFF. Drawing the rest from reference TRBV19 and TRBJ2-1, the complete variable domain is DGGITQSPKYLFRKEGQNVTLSCEQNLNHDAMYWYRQDPGQGLRLIYYSQIVNDFQKGDIAEGYSVSREKKESFPLTVTSAQKNPTAFYLCASSTPTSNYEQFFGPGTRLTVL.

The gene calls are TRBV27 and TRBJ2-3, with 7 positions matching TRBD2. The germline CDR1 and CDR2 sequences are MNHEY and SMNVEV (reference sequence). J was trimmed by 2 bases and V by 2 bases; bases with no gene match: 10. The CDR3 totals 17 residues. The CDR3 region is CASSLRTTRGITDTQYF. The CDR3 bases are TGTGCCAGCAGTTTACGGACTACGCGGGGGATCACAGATACGCAGTATTTT.

In its sample, this clone was seen once. The chain couples TRBV5-4 to TRBJ1-1, with D unclear. The germline V gene encodes CDR1 SGHNT and CDR2 YYREEE (reference sequence). V gave up 3 bases and J gave up 7 bases, with 7 bases separating them. The CDR3 length is 11 residues. In DNA, the CDR3 is TGTGCCAGCAGCTCGGCCGATGAAGCTTTCTTT. Residues: CASSSADEAFF. Looking up the rest from reference TRBV5-4 and TRBJ1-1 gives the full variable domain: ETGVTQSPTHLIKTRGQQVTLRCSSQSGHNTVSWYQQALGQGPQFIFQYYREEENGRGNFPPRFSGLQFPNYSSELNVNALELDDSALYLCASSSADEAFFGQGTRLTVV.

The count of this clone is one. The gene calls are TRBV5-1 and TRBJ2-7; the D gene is possibly TRBD2 (7 bases). Trimming left V 3 bases short and J 2 bases short, with 21 bases between. The length of the CDR3 is 17 residues. CDR1 and CDR2 (germline): SGHRS, YFSETQ. The DNA of the CDR3 is TGCGCCAGCAGCTGGCCCGGGGGCCTAGCGGAGACCTACGAGCAGTACTTC. It specifies CASSWPGGLAETYEQYF.

The V call is TRBV7-2, the J call TRBJ2-7, with 13 nucleotides matching TRBD2. The CDR3 is made up of 15 amino acids. Trimming cost V 1 base and J 6 bases; bases outside gene matches: 3. Per the germline V gene, CDR1 is SGHTA and CDR2 is FQGNSA. CDR3 nucleotides: TGTGCCAGCAGCTTAGAAAGACTAGCGGGAGGCGAGCAGTACTTC. Encoded protein: CASSLERLAGGEQYF. Using reference TRBV7-2 and TRBJ2-7 for the parts outside the CDR3, the full variable domain is GAGVSQSPSNKVTEKGKDVELRCDPISGHTALYWYRQSLGQGLEFLIYFQGNSAPDKSGLPSDRFSAERTGGSVSTLTIQRTQQEDSAVYLCASSLERLAGGEQYFGPGTRLTVT.

The chain couples TRBV27 to TRBJ2-7; D is unresolved. The CDR3 sequence is 14 residues long. Germline CDR1 is MNHEY and CDR2 is SMNVEV (reference sequence). V was shortened by 2 bases and J by 5 bases, with 13 bases between the two germline ends. For the CDR3, the DNA is TGTGCCAGCAGTTTAACCTCTCAGGTGCACGAGCAGTACTTC. This sequence encodes CASSLTSQVHEQYF.